This entry concerns a single TCR beta chain. Its antigen is not yet known. No much larger clonotype is one base removed from it; base qualities were not supplied. The sample comes from a study of T-cell memory formation after mild COVID-19 (dated by TCRdb to the early 2020s). About the investigation overall: TCR sequence clusters from the two donors were largely donor specific. In two donors, T-cell clones that expanded and contracted after mild COVID-19 were tracked by sequencing TCRalpha and TCRbeta repertoires over time. The cohort comprised two young, previously healthy adult volunteers, one female and one male. General study outcomes and caveats: Clones contracting from day 15 to 85 had balanced CD4/CD8 phenotypes, while a second wave expanding from day 15 to 37 was biased towards CD4+. Contracting CD4+ clones appeared mostly in the CM and EM memory subsets, whereas CD8+ clones were enriched in EMRA. Some responding clones were found in pre-infection memory, which suggests that pre-existing cross-reactive memory T cells took part in the SARS-CoV-2 response. The study included only a couple of mild cases, and larger cohorts that include severe cases with pre-infection samples were judged to be necessary. The second-wave clones that peaked on day 37 were not confirmed to be SARS-CoV-2 specific.

Taken from cysteine to phenylalanine, the CDR3 has 15 residues. The CDR3 DNA has 45 bases and is translated from base 1. V sheds 5 bases and J sheds 7 bases, leaving 18 bases between their ends. PBMCs were isolated by Ficoll-Paque density gradient centrifugation. The instrument was an Illumina NovaSeq 6000. Using 5'RACE with constant-segment primers, TCRalpha and TCRbeta cDNA libraries were constructed, with sample barcodes and unique molecular identifiers added in the process. RNA was extracted from every sample with Trizol reagent. Libraries were amplified in two PCR steps, with a second sample barcode and Illumina TruSeq adapters added in the second step. Sequencing of the libraries was done on an Illumina NovaSeq, producing 2 x 150 bp paired-end reads. The paper's data handling went like this. The reads were demultiplexed and collapsed into UMI-guided consensus sequences using migec v1.2.7. Using mixcr v2.1.11, UMI consensuses were aligned to TRA and TRB V and J templates and then assembled into clonotypes. A clonotype was counted as expanded or contracted only when both edgeR and NoisET called the clonotype significant, with the noise models trained on biological replicates. For edgeR calls, the thresholds were a false discovery rate-adjusted p below 0.01 and a log2 fold-change of 1. As an exploratory analysis of dynamics, PCA with hierarchical clustering was applied to max-normalized trajectories of the 1000 most abundant clonotypes. Each responding clone was given a CD4 or CD8 phenotype based on the CD4+ and CD8+ repertoires, which had been sequenced separately. Clones were called with MiXCR by TCRdb after fastp trimmed the public reads at Q25, and only in-frame beta chains were retained. Rows are unified per CDR3 protein, each entry keeping the most common DNA and genes. The V and J calls and clone size come from TCRdb's table, not from the authors' own analysis. The sample records about 170,000 distinct CDR3 sequences, 13% of which are singletons. Jointly, the top ten make up approximately 3.5% of the sample.

The sequenced sample was PBMCs or a T cell subset sorted from them (not recorded which). This chain is built from TRBV12-3 or TRBV12-4 and TRBJ1-5; TRBD1 is perhaps the D gene, given 5 matching bases. The sequence was collected from a man aged 18 to 30 who had mild COVID-19 (a few samples of this study predate the infection). The sample titles of this study are shuffled in the database, so cell type and time point are left out; the donor was told from shared clones. For the CDR3, the sequence is CASSLRRGRNQPQHF. The DNA is TGTGCCAGCAGTCTCCGGAGGGGTAGAAACCAGCCCCAGCATTTT.